Detailed here is one T cell receptor beta chain. The data are from a study of cytomegalovirus exposure and HLA in healthy donors. On the study more broadly: Approximately 180 million T cells yielded around 120 million unique TCR beta sequences in earlier analysis.

Both 60 Vbeta primers and 13 Jbeta primers went into the PCR. Profiling relied on immunoSEQ multiplex PCR, and the TCRdb table lists in-frame clones only, not all of them. Of more than 95,000 clones detected, around three quarters appear once; the ten largest clones hold approximately 1.3%. The receptor's source is a female donor in good health and CMV-seronegative. Specimen: PBMCs.

This chain's CDR3 is CASRTGQGTYNEQFF. The CDR3 DNA sequence: TGCGCCAGCAGGACGGGACAGGGCACCTACAATGAGCAGTTCTTC. The chain recombines TRBV5-1 with TRBJ2-1, with TRBD1 matching over 9 bases. CDR1 and CDR2 from the germline V gene are SGHRS and YFSETQ. The trim removed 5 bases at V and 2 bases at J, leaving 5 bases unmatched. The CDR3 spans 15 residues.